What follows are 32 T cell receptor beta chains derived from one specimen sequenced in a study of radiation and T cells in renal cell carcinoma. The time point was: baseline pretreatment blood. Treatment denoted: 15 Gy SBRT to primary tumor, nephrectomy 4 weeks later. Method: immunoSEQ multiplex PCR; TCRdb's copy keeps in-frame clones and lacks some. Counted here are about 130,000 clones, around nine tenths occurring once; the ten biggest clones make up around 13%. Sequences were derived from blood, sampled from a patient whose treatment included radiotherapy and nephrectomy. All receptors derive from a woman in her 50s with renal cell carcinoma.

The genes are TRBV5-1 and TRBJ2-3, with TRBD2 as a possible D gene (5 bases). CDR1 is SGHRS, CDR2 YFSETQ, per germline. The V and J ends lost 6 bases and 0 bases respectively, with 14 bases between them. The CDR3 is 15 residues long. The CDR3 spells CASKGTRVSTDTQYF. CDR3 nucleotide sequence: TGCGCCAGCAAGGGAACTAGAGTTAGCACAGATACGCAGTATTTT.

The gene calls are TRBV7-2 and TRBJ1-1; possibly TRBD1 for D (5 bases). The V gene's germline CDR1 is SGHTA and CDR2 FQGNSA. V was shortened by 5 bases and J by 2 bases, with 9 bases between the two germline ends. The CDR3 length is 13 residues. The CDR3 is CASSQGPNTEAFF. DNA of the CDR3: TGTGCCAGCAGCCAGGGCCCTAACACTGAAGCTTTCTTT.

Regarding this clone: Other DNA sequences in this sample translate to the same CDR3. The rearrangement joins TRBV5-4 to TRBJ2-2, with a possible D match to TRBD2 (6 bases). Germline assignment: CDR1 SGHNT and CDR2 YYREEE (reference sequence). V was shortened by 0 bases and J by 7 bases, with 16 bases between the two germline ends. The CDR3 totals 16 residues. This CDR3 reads CASSLEGGGAGGELFF. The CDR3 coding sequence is TGTGCCAGCAGCTTGGAAGGTGGAGGGGCCGGCGGGGAGCTGTTTTTT.

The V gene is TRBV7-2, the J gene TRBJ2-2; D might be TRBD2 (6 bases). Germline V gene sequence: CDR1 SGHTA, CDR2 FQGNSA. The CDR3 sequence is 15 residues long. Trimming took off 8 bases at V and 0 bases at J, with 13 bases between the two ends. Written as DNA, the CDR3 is TGTGCCAGCTCGCCACGGGGGACGAACACCGGGGAGCTGTTTTTT. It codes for CASSPRGTNTGELFF. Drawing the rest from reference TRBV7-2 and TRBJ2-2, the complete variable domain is GAGVSQSPSNKVTEKGKDVELRCDPISGHTALYWYRQSLGQGLEFLIYFQGNSAPDKSGLPSDRFSAERTGGSVSTLTIQRTQQEDSAVYLCASSPRGTNTGELFFGEGSRLTVL.

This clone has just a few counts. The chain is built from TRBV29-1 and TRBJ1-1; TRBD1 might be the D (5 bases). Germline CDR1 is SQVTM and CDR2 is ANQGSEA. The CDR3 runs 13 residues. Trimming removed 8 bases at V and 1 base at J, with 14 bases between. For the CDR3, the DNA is TGCAGCATAATCAGGGCCGGGAACACTGAAGCTTTCTTT. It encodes CSIIRAGNTEAFF.

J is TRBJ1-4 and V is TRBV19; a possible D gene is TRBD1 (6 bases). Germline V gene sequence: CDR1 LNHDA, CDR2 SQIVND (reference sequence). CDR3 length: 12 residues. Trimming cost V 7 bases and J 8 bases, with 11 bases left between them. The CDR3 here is CASNKQGEKLFF. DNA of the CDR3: TGTGCCAGTAATAAACAGGGAGAAAAACTGTTTTTT.

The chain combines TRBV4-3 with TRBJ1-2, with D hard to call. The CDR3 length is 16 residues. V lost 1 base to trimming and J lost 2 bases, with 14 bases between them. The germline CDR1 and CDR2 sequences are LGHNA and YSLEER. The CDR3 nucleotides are TGCGCCAGCAGCCAAGTTATTAGGGCCCCGAACTATGGCTACACCTTC. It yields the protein CASSQVIRAPNYGYTF.

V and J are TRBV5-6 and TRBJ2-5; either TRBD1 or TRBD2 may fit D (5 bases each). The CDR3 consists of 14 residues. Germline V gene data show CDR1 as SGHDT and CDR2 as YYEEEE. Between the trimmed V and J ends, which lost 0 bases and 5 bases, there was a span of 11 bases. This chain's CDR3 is CASSLDWGTETQYF. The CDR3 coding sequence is TGTGCCAGCAGCTTGGATTGGGGGACCGAGACCCAGTACTTC. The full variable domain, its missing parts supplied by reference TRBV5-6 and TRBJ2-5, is DAGVTQSPTHLIKTRGQQVTLRCSPKSGHDTVSWYQQALGQGPQFIFQYYEEEERQRGNFPDRFSGHQFPNYSSELNVNALLLGDSALYLCASSLDWGTETQYFGPGTRLLVL.

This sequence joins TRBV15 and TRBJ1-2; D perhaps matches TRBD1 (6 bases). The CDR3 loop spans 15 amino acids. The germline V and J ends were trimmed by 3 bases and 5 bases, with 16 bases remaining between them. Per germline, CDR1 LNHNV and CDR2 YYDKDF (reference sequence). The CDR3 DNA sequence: TGTGCCACCAGCAGGGGGGACATAGCGGGATATGGCTACACCTTC. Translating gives CATSRGDIAGYGYTF. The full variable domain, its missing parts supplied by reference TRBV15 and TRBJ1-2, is DAMVIQNPRYQVTQFGKPVTLSCSQTLNHNVMYWYQQKSSQAPKLLFHYYDKDFNNEADTPDNFQSRRPNTSFCFLDIRSPGLGDTAMYLCATSRGDIAGYGYTFGSGTRLTVV.

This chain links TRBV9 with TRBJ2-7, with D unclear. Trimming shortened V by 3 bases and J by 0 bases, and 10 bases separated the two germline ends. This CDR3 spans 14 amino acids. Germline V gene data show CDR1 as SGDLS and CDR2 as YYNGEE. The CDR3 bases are TGTGCCAGCAGCGCGGCCCCCGACTCCTACGAGCAGTACTTC. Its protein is CASSAAPDSYEQYF.

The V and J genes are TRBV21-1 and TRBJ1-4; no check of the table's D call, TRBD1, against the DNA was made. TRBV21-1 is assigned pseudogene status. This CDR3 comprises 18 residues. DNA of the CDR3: TGTGCCAGCAATCCGACAAAGATAACATTTACGACTAATGAAAAACTGTTTTTT. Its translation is CASNPTKITFTTNEKLFF.

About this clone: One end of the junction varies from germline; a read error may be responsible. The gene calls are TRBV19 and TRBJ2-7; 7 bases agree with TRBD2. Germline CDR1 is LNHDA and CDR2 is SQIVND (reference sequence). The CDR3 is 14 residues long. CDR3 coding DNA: TGTGCCAGTAGTCTTCAGACTAGCTCCCACGAGCAGTACTTC. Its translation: CASSLQTSSHEQYF.

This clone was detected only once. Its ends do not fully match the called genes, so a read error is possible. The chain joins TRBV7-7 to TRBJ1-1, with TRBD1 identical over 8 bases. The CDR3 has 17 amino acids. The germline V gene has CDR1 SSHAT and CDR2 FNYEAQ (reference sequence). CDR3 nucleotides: TGTGCTAGCAGCTTGACCCGACAGGGGACAGAGAACACTGAAGCTTTCTTT. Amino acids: CASSLTRQGTENTEAFF.

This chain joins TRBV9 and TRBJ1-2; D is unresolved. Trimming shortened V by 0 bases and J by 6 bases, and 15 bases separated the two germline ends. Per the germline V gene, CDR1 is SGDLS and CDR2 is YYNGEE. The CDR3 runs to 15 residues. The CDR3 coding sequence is TGTGCCAGCAGCGTAGAAGTCAGCCCAGTCGATGGCTACACCTTC. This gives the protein CASSVEVSPVDGYTF. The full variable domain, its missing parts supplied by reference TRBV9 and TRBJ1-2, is DSGVTQTPKHLITATGQRVTLRCSPRSGDLSVYWYQQSLDQGLQFLIQYYNGEERAKGNILERFSAQQFPDLHSELNLSSLELGDSALYFCASSVEVSPVDGYTFGSGTRLTVV.

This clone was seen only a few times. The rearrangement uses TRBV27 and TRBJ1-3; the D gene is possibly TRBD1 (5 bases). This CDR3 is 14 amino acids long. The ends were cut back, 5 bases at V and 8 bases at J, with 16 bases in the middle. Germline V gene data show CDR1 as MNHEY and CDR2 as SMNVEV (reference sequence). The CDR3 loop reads CASSPQGGRDTIYF. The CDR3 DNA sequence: TGTGCCAGCAGTCCTCAGGGCGGACGGGACACCATATATTTT.

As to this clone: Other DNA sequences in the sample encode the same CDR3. CDR3 DNA: TGTGCCAGCAGTCGCCGGCGTCACGACAGGGGGCTTGGAAACACCATATATTTT. Translating gives CASSRRRHDRGLGNTIYF. The chain couples TRBV2 to TRBJ1-3; 10 positions agree with TRBD1. This CDR3 region has 18 residues. J lost 3 bases, V lost 5 bases, and 13 bases had no gene match. The germline CDR1 and CDR2 sequences are SNHLY and FYNNEI.

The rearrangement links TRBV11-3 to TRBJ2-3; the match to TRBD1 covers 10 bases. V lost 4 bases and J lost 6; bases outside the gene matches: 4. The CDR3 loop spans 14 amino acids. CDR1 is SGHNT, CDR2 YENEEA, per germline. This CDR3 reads CASSSGTGADTQYF. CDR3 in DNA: TGTGCCAGCAGCTCCGGGACAGGGGCGGATACGCAGTATTTT.

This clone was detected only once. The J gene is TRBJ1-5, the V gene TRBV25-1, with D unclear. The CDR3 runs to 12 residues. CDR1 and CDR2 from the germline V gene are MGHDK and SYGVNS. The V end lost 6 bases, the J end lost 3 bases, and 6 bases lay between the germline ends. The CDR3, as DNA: TGTGCCAGCAGAGGGCCCAATCAGCCCCAGCATTTT. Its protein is CASRGPNQPQHF. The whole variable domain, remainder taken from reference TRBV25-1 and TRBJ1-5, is EADIYQTPRYLVIGTGKKITLECSQTMGHDKMYWYQQDPGMELHLIHYSYGVNSTEKGDLSSESTVSRIRTEHFPLTLESARPSHTSQYLCASRGPNQPQHFGDGTRLSIL.

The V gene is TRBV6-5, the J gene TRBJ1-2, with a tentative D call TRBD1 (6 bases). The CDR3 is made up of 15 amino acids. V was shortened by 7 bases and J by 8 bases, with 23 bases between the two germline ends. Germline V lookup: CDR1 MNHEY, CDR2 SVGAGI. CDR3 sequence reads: CASINPGGRMSGYTF. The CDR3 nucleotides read TGTGCCAGCATAAACCCCGGGGGGCGAATGAGCGGCTACACCTTC.

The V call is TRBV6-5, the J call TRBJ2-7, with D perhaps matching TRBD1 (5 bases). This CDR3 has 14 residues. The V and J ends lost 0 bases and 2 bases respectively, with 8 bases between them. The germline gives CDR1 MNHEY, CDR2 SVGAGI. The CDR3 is CASSYSPGTYEQYF. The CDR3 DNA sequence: TGTGCCAGCAGTTACTCCCCAGGGACCTACGAGCAGTACTTC.

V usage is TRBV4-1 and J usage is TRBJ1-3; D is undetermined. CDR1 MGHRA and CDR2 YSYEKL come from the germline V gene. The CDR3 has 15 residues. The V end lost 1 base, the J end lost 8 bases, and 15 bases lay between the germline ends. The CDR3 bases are TGCGCCAGCAGCCAAGTGATGCAGTCGCCCGACACCATATATTTT. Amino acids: CASSQVMQSPDTIYF.

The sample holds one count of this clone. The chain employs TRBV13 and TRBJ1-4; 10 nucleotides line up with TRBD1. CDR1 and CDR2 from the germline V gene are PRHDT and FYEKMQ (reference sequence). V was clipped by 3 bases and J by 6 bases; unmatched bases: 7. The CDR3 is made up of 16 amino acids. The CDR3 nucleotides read TGTGCCAGCAGCTTTAGCAGGGACAGGGGATATGAAAAACTGTTTTTT. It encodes CASSFSRDRGYEKLFF.

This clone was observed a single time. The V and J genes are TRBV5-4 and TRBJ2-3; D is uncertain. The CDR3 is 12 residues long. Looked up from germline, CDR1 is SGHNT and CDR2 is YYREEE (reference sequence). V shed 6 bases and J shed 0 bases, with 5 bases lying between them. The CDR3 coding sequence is TGTGCCAGCAAAGCTAGCACAGATACGCAGTATTTT. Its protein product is CASKASTDTQYF.

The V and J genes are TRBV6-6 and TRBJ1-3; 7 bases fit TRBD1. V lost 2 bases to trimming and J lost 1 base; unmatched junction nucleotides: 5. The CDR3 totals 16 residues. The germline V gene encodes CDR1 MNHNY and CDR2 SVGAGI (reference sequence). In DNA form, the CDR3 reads TGTGCCAGCAGTTACGGGTCGACAGGGTCTGGAAACACCATATATTTT. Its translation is CASSYGSTGSGNTIYF.

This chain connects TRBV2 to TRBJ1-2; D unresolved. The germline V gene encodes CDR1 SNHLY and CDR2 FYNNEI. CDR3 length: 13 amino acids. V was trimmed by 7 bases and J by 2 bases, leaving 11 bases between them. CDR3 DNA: TGTGCCAGCAAGGGTAATTCGAACTATGGCTACACCTTC. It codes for CASKGNSNYGYTF.

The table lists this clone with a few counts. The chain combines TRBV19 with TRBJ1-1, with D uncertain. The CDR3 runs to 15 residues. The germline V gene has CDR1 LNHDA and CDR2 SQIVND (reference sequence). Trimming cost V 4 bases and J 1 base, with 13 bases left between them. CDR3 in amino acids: CASSKTGTGNTEAFF. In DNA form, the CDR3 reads TGTGCCAGTAGTAAGACGGGTACTGGGAACACTGAAGCTTTCTTT.

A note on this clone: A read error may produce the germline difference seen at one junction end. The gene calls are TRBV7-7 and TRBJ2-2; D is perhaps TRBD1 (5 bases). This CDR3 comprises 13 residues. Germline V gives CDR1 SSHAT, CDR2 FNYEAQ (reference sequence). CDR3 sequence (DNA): TGTGCTAGCAGCTTACAGGTTACCGGGGAGCTGTTTTTT. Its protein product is CASSLQVTGELFF.

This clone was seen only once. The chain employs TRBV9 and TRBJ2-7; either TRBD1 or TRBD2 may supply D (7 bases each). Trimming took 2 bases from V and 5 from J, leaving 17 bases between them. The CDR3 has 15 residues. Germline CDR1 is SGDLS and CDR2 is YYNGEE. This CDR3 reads CASSVNPGGADEQYF. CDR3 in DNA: TGTGCCAGCAGCGTCAACCCAGGGGGGGCGGACGAGCAGTACTTC.

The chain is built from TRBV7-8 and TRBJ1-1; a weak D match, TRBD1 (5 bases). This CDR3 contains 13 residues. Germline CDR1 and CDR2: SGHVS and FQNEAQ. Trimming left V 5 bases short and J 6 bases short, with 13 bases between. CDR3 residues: CASSGTGGAEAFF. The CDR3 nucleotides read TGTGCCAGCAGCGGGACTGGGGGGGCTGAAGCTTTCTTT. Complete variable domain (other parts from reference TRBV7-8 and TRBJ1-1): GAGVSQSPRYKVAKRGQDVALRCDPISGHVSLFWYQQALGQGPEFLTYFQNEAQLDKSGLPSDRFFAERPEGSVSTLKIQRTQQEDSAVYLCASSGTGGAEAFFGQGTRLTVV.

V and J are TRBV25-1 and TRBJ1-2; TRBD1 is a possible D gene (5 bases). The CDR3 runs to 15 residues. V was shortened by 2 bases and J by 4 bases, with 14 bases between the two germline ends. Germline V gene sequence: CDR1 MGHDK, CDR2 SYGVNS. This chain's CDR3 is CASSEGGVLVYGYTF. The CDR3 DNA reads TGTGCCAGCAGTGAAGGGGGGGTTCTGGTCTATGGCTACACCTTC.

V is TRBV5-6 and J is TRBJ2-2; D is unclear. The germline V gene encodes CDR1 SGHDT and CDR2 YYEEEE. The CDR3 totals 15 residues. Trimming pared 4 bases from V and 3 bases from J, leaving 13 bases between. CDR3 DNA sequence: TGTGCCAGCAGCCCGGGTCTCACGGACACCGGGGAGCTGTTTTTT. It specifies CASSPGLTDTGELFF.

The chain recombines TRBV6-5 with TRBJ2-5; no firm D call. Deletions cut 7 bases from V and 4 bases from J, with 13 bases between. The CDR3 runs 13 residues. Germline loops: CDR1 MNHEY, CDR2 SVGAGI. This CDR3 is CASTLRPGETQYF. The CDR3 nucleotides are TGTGCCAGCACTCTCAGGCCGGGAGAGACCCAGTACTTC.